This is a list of T cell receptor beta chains from one sample in a study of spatial heterogeneity in lung cancer. TCRdb redid the calling of the 5' RACE reads with MiXCR, one entry per CDR3 protein. The table has 48,000 or so distinct CDR3 sequences, approximately 5.3% seen once. This specimen consisted of PBMCs, obtained at surgery. All receptors derive from a male donor with early-stage non-small cell lung cancer. Both conserved end residues are part of each CDR3. D genes are given only for firm matches. Clone sizes are given selectively: once, few, many, or a class where the clone is expanded.

TRBD2 | TRBJ2-3 | many | TRBV12-3/TRBV12-4 | TGTGCCAGCAGCCGTAGCGGGAGTGGTGGTACGCAGTATTTT | CASSRSGSGGTQYF
TRBD2 | TRBJ2-2 | many | TRBV27 | TGTGCCAGCAGGCCCCTAGCGGGAGGCCTGAGGGGCACCGGGGAGCTGTTTTTT | CASRPLAGGLRGTGELFF
- | TRBJ2-1 | many | TRBV5-5 | TGTGCCAGCACGCTGTACAATGAGCAGTTCTTC | CASTLYNEQFF
TRBD1 | TRBJ2-1 | many | TRBV20-1 | TGCAGTGCTAGAGACCAGGGACAGGGTCGGAATGAGCAGTTCTTC | CSARDQGQGRNEQFF
- | TRBJ2-3 | - | TRBV20-1 | TGCAGTGCTGTTCAGGGTGGCACAGATACGCAGTATTTT | CSAVQGGTDTQYF
- | TRBJ2-3 | - | TRBV20-1 | TGCAGTGCTAGACGGAGTAGCGACTATACGCAGTATTTT | CSARRSSDYTQYF
TRBD1 | TRBJ2-1 | many | TRBV11-2 | TGTGCCAGCAGCATCCTACAGGGGGCCTCCTACAATGAGCAGTTCTTC | CASSILQGASYNEQFF
- | TRBJ2-1 | many | TRBV12-3/TRBV12-4 | TGTGCCAGCAGATTAACCAAAACCGGGACCCAATTAGGTGACAATGAGCAGTTCTTC | CASRLTKTGTQLGDNEQFF
- | TRBJ2-5 | many | TRBV7-2 | TGTGCCAGCAGCCCCCCGGGCAGGTGGGGCTCCGAGACCCAGTACTTC | CASSPPGRWGSETQYF
- | TRBJ2-3 | many | TRBV10-3 | TGTGCCATCAGTGATCCAGATACGCAGTATTTT | CAISDPDTQYF
TRBD2 | TRBJ2-5 | many | TRBV20-1 | TGCAGTGCTAGAGATGGCCGAGCGGGAGGAACCCAAGAGACCCAGTACTTC | CSARDGRAGGTQETQYF